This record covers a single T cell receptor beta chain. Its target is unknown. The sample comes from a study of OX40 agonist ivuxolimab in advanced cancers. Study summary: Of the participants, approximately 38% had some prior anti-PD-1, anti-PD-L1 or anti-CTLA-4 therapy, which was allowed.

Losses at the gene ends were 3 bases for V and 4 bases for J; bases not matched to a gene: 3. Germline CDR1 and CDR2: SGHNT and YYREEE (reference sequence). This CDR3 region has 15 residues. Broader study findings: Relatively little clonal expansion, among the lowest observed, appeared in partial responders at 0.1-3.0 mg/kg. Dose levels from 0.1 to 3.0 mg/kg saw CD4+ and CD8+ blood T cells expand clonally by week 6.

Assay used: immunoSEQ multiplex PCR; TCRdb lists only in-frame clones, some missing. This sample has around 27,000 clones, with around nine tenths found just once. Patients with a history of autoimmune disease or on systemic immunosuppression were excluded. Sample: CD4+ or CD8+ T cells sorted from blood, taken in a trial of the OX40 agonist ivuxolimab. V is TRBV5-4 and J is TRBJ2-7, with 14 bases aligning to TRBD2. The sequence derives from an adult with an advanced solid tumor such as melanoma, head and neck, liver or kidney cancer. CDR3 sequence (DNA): TGTGCCAGCAGCTCGGGACTAGCGGGAGTATACGAGCAGTACTTC. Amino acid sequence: CASSSGLAGVYEQYF.